This record looks at one T cell receptor beta chain sequence and its context. Its antigen is currently unknown. This record belongs to a study of T cells in tuberculosis. Study-wide results and limits: GEM motif frequencies gave over 60% accuracy; the GMM repertoire gave almost 90%.

TCRdb's table, derived via immunoSEQ multiplex PCR, lists solely in-frame clones and lacks some. The sample consists of about 35,000 clones, 85% to 95% of them appearing once. The sample was PBMCs. This sequence was found in a donor under 30 with latent tuberculosis or without tuberculosis infection.

The CDR3 region has the DNA TGTGCCAGCAGCCGCAGCTCCTACGAGCAGTACTTC. Its protein product is CASSRSSYEQYF. J is TRBJ2-7 and V is TRBV14, with D uncertain. Germline CDR1 SGHDN, CDR2 FVKESK. This CDR3 spans 12 amino acids. V was shortened by 4 bases and J by 0 bases, with 4 bases between the two germline ends.